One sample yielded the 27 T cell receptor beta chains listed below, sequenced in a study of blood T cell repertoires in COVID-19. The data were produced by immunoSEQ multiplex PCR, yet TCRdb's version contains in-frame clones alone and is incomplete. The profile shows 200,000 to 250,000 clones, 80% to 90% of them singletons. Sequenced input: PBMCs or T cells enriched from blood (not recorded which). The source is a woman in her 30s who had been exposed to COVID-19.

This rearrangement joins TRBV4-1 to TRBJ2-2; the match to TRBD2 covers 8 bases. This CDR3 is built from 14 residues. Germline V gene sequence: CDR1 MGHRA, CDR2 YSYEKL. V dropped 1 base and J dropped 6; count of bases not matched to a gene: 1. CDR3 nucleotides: TGCGCCAGCAGCCAAGGGACTAGCCCCGGGGAGCTGTTTTTT. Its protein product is CASSQGTSPGELFF.

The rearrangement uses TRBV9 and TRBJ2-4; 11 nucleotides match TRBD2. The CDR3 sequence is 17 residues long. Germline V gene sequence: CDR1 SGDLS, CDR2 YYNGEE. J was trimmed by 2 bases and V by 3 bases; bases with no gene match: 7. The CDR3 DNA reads TGTGCCAGCAGCGCCCCCGGGACTAGCGGACCCAAAAACATTCAGTACTTC. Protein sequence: CASSAPGTSGPKNIQYF.

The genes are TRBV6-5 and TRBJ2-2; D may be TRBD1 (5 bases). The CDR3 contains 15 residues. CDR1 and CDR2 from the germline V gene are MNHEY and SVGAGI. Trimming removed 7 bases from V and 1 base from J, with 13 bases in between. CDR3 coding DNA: TGTGCCAGCACCCCCCTAGGGGTGAACACCGGGGAGCTGTTTTTT. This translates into CASTPLGVNTGELFF.

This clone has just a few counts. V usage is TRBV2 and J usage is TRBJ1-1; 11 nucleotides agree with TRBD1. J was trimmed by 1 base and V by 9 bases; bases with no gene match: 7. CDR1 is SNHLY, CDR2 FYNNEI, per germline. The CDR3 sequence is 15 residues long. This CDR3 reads CARGGTGGSNTEAFF. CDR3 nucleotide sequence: TGTGCCAGGGGCGGGACAGGGGGTTCGAACACTGAAGCTTTCTTT.

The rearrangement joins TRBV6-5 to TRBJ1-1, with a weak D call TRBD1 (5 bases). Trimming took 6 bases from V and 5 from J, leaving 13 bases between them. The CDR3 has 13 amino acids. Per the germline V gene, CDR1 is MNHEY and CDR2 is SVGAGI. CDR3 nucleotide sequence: TGTGCCAGCAGATGGGGTAGGGGAACTGAAGCTTTCTTT. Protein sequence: CASRWGRGTEAFF.

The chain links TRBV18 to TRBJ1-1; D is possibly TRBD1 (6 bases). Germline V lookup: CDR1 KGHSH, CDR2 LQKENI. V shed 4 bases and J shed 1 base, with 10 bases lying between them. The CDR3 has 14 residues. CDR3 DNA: TGTGCCAGCTCACTAACAGGGCCGAACACTGAAGCTTTCTTT. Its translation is CASSLTGPNTEAFF.

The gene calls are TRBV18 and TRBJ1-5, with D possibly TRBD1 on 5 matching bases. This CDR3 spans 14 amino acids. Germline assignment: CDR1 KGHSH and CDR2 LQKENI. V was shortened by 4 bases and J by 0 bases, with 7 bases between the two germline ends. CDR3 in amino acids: CASSRGDSNQPQHF. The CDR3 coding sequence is TGTGCCAGCTCACGGGGGGATAGCAATCAGCCCCAGCATTTT. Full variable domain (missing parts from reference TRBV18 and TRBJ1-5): NAGVMQNPRHLVRRRGQEARLRCSPMKGHSHVYWYRQLPEEGLKFMVYLQKENIIDESGMPKERFSAEFPKEGPSILRIQQVVRGDSAAYFCASSRGDSNQPQHFGDGTRLSIL.

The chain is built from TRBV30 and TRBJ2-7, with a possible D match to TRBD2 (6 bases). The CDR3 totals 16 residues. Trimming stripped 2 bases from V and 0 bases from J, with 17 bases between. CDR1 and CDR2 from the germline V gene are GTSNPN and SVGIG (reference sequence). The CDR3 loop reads CAWSFLGTVSSYEQYF. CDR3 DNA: TGTGCCTGGAGTTTCCTAGGGACTGTGAGCTCCTACGAGCAGTACTTC.

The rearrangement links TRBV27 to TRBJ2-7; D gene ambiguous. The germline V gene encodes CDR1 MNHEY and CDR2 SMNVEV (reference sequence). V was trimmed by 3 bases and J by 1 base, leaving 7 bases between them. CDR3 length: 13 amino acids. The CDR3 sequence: CASSFSQSYEQYF. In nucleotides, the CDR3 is TGTGCCAGCAGTTTTTCCCAGTCCTACGAGCAGTACTTC.

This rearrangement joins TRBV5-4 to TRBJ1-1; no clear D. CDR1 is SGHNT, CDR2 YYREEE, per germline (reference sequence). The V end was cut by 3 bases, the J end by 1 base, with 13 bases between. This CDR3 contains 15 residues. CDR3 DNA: TGTGCCAGCAGCTGGCCCGGGGTCCAGAACACTGAAGCTTTCTTT. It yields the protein CASSWPGVQNTEAFF.

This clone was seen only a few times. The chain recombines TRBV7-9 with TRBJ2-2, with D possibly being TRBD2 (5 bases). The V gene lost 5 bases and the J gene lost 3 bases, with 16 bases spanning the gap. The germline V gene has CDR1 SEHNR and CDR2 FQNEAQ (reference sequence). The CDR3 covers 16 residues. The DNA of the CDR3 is TGTGCCAGCAGCAATGTGAGGGAGTTGGACACCGGGGAGCTGTTTTTT. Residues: CASSNVRELDTGELFF.

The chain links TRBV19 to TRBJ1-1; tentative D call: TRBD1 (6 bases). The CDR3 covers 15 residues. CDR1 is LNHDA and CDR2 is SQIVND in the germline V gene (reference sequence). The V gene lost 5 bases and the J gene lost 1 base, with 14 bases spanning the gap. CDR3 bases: TGTGCCAGTAGTCCGAGGCGGGGGGCGAACACTGAAGCTTTCTTT. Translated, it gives CASSPRRGANTEAFF.

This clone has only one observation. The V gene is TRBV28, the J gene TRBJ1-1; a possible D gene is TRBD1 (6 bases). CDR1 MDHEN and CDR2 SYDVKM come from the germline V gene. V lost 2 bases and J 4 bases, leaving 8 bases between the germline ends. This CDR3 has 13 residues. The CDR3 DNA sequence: TGTGCCAGCAGTTTACTGGGGGCCACTGAAGCTTTCTTT. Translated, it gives CASSLLGATEAFF.

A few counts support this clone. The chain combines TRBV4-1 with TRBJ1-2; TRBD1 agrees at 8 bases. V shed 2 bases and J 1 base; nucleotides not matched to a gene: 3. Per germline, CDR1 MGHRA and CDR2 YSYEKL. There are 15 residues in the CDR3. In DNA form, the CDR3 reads TGCGCCAGCAGCCAATACACAGGGGGTAACTATGGCTACACCTTC. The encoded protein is CASSQYTGGNYGYTF.

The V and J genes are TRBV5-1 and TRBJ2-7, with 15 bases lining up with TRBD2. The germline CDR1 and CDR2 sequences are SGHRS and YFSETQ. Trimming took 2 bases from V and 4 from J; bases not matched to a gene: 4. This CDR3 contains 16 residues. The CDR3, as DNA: TGCGCCAGCAGCTTCTCCGGGACTAGCGGGAGGTACGAGCAGTACTTC. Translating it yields CASSFSGTSGRYEQYF.

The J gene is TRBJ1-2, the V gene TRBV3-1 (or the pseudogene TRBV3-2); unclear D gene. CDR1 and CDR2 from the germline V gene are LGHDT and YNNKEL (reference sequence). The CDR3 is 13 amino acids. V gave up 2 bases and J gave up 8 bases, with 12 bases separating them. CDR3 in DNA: TGTGCCAGCAGCCAAACGGGGTCCGGCGGCTACACCTTC. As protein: CASSQTGSGGYTF.

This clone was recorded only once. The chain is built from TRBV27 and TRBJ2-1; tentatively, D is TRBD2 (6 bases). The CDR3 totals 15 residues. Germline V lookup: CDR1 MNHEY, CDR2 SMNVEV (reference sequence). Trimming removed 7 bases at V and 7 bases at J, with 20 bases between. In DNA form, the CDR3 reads TGTGCCAGCAACCCCTTTAGGAGGGTGAGAAATGAGCAGTTCTTC. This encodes CASNPFRRVRNEQFF.

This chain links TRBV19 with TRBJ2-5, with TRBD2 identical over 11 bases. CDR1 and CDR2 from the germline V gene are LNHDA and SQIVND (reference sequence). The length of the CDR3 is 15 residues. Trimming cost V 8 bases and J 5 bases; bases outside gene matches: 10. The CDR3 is CASRPTSGDRETQYF. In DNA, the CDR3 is TGTGCCAGTCGCCCGACTAGCGGGGATAGGGAGACCCAGTACTTC.

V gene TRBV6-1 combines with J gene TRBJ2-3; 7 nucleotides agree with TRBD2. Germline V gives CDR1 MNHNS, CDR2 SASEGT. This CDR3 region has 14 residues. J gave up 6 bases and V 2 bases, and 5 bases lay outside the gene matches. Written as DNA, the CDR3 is TGTGCCAGCAGTGAACGGGGGAGGGTGGATACGCAGTATTTT. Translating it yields CASSERGRVDTQYF.

The DNA for the CDR3 is TGTGCCAGTAGTGCACGTGTAGCGGAGATCTCCTACGAGCAGTACTTC. Amino acid sequence: CASSARVAEISYEQYF. The chain carries TRBV19 and TRBJ2-7, with a tentative D call TRBD2 (6 bases). Germline V CDR1 and CDR2: LNHDA, SQIVND (reference sequence). V shed 5 bases and J shed 0 bases, with 17 bases lying between them. This CDR3 has 16 amino acids.

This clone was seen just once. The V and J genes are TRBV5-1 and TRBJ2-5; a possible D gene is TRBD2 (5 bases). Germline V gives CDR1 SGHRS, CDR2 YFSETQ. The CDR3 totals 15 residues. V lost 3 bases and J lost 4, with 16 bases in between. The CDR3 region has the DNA TGCGCCAGCAGCTGGCCGGGCCGTGAGGGAGAGACCCAGTACTTC. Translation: CASSWPGREGETQYF.

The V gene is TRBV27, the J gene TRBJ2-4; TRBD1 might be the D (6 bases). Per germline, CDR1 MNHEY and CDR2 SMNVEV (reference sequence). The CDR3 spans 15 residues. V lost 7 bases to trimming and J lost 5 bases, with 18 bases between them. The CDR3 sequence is CASKKTGFEENIQYF. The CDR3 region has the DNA TGTGCCAGCAAAAAAACAGGGTTCGAGGAAAACATTCAGTACTTC.

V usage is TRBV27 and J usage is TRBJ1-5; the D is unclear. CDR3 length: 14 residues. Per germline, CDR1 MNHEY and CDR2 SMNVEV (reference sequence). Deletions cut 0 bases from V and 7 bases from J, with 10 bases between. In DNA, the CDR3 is TGTGCCAGCAGTTTATCCCCATCAGGACAGCCCCAGCATTTT. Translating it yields CASSLSPSGQPQHF.

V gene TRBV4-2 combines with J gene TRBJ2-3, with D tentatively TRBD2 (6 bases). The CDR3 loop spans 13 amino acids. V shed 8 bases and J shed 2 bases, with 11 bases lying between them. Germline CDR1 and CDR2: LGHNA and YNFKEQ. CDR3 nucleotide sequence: TGTGCCAGCGCGGGGCGGCTCACAGATACGCAGTATTTT. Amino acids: CASAGRLTDTQYF.

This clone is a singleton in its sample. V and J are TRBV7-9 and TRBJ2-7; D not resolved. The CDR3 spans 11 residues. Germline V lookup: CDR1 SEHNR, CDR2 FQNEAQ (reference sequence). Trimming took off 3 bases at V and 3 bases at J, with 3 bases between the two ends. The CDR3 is CASSLSYEQYF. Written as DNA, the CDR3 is TGTGCCAGCAGCTTGAGCTACGAGCAGTACTTC.

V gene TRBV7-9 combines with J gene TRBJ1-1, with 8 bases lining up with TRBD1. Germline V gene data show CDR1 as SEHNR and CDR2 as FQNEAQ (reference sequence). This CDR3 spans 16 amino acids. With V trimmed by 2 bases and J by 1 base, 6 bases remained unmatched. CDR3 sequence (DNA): TGTGCCAGCAGCTTACGGGTCGGACAGGGGAACACTGAAGCTTTCTTT. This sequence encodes CASSLRVGQGNTEAFF.

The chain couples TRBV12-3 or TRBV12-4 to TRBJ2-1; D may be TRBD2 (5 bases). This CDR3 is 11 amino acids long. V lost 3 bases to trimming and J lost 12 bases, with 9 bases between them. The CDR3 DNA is TGTGCCAGCAGTTTGGATGCGGGGCAGTTCTTC. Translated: CASSLDAGQFF.